This is a list of T cell receptor beta chains from one sample in a study of T cells in Graves' hyperthyroidism and ophthalmopathy. TCRdb ran MiXCR on the multiplex PCR reads and lists one entry per CDR3 protein. The profile shows a few hundred thousand distinct CDR3 sequences, approximately 15% of them singletons. Specimen: blood. These receptors all stem from a woman aged 40 to 50 with Graves' ophthalmopathy. Both conserved end residues are part of each CDR3. The D gene is left open where the match is weak. The size of a clone is reported for some rows only, either as once, few or many, or as a class for expanded clones.

V	D	J	size	DNA	CDR3
TRBV13	-	TRBJ2-2	-	TGTGCCAGCAGCCTGAATAGACAGGCGGCCGGGGAGCTGTTTTTT	CASSLNRQAAGELFF
TRBV4-1	-	TRBJ1-6	-	TGCGCCAGCAGCCAAGATTCACGCGCCGTTGGGTTACCACCCCTCCACTTT	CASSQDSRAVGLPPLHF
TRBV2	-	TRBJ2-7	many	TGTGCCAGCAGTGAGCGGCAGGGCCTCTCCTACGAGCAGTACTTC	CASSERQGLSYEQYF
TRBV7-3	-	TRBJ2-5	few	TGTGCCAGCAGCTTAAGTAGGGCCAGCCCGACCCAGTACTTC	CASSLSRASPTQYF
TRBV3-1	-	TRBJ1-2	many	TGTGCCAGCAGCCAAGGTCTGGGGCCTGCTAACTATGGCTACACCTTC	CASSQGLGPANYGYTF
TRBV20-1	-	TRBJ2-5	many	TGCAGTGCTAGAGTGCTTCGGGGAGGAGAGACCCAGTACTTC	CSARVLRGGETQYF
TRBV7-9	-	TRBJ2-1	few	TGTGCCAGCAGCCGGAAGCGGGACAGTTCCAATGAGCAGTTCTTC	CASSRKRDSSNEQFF
TRBV4-1	-	TRBJ1-5	-	TGCGCCAGCAGCCAAGAACAGGGACCCAATCAGCCCCAGCATTTT	CASSQEQGPNQPQHF
TRBV12-3/TRBV12-4	-	TRBJ1-5	many	TGTGCCAGCAGTTTTGCGGGGGTAGGGAATCAGCCCCAGCATTTT	CASSFAGVGNQPQHF
TRBV29-1	-	TRBJ1-5	-	TGCAGCGTTGCGAAAGGGAACAATCAGCCCCAGCATTTT	CSVAKGNNQPQHF
TRBV5-1	-	TRBJ2-3	-	TGCGCCAGCAGCTTGACGGGGACACAGGGTGGGACGCAGTATTTT	CASSLTGTQGGTQYF
TRBV2	-	TRBJ2-5	many	TGTGCCAGCACCCCGGCGTGGTCACAAGAGACCCAGTACTTC	CASTPAWSQETQYF
TRBV7-9	-	TRBJ2-5	few	TGTGCCAGCAGCTTAAATATCAGAGGGGAGACCCAGTACTTC	CASSLNIRGETQYF
TRBV10-3	TRBD1	TRBJ2-3	-	TGTGCCATCGGCACCTCACAGGGGACGGGGGATACGCAGTATTTT	CAIGTSQGTGDTQYF
TRBV6-1	TRBD1	TRBJ2-7	-	TGTGCCAGCCGCGGACAGGGAGGATCCTACGAGCAGTACTTC	CASRGQGGSYEQYF
TRBV19	TRBD2	TRBJ2-1	-	TGTGCCAGTAGTATCCAAGCGGGAGATGGCAATGAGCAGTTCTTC	CASSIQAGDGNEQFF
TRBV4-1	TRBD1	TRBJ2-6	-	TGCGCCAGCAGCCAGGGGACAGGGGGTTCTGGGGCCAACGTCCTGACTTTC	CASSQGTGGSGANVLTF
TRBV5-1	-	TRBJ1-2	few	TGCGCCAGCAGCCCAGAAGGGACTTTCTATGGCTACACCTTC	CASSPEGTFYGYTF
TRBV7-9	-	TRBJ2-7	few	TGTGCCAGCAGCTCATCCGGGGTCTACGAGCAGTACTTC	CASSSSGVYEQYF
TRBV6-4	TRBD2	TRBJ2-3	few	TGTGCCAGCAGTGAAGGACTAGCGGGAGGCTCGGATACGCAGTATTTT	CASSEGLAGGSDTQYF
TRBV2	-	TRBJ2-1	few	TGTGCCAGCCGAGACAGGGACTTCTACAATGAGCAGTTCTTC	CASRDRDFYNEQFF
TRBV6-1	-	TRBJ2-6	many	TGTGCCAGCAGAACAGGGACTGGGGCCAACGTCCTGACTTTC	CASRTGTGANVLTF
TRBV12-3/TRBV12-4	-	TRBJ2-3	many	TGTGCCAGCAGTTTCAGGAGGGGAGGAGATACGCAGTATTTT	CASSFRRGGDTQYF
TRBV28	-	TRBJ2-7	many	TGTGCCAGCAGTTTAATAGCGAGCAGGGCCAACGAGCAGTACTTC	CASSLIASRANEQYF
TRBV6-1	-	TRBJ1-5	few	TGTGCCAGCAGAGGAAACCGGCCGAATCAGCCCCAGCATTTT	CASRGNRPNQPQHF
TRBV5-1	TRBD1	TRBJ1-1	many	TGCGCCAGCAGCATTCAGACAGGGCTGAACACTGAAGCTTTCTTT	CASSIQTGLNTEAFF
TRBV10-2	-	TRBJ2-3	few	TGCGCCAGCAGTCGAAATCCCGGCACAGATACGCAGTATTTT	CASSRNPGTDTQYF
TRBV19	-	TRBJ2-7	-	TGTGCCAGTAGCCACAGGGTATCCCAATACGAGCAGTACTTC	CASSHRVSQYEQYF
TRBV27	TRBD2	TRBJ2-2	-	TGTGCCAGCAGTTTCGGGACTAGCGGGAACACCGGGGAGCTGTTTTTT	CASSFGTSGNTGELFF
TRBV20-1	TRBD2	TRBJ2-1	many	TGCAGTGCTCCTACCGGGACTAGCGAATACAATGAGCAGTTCTTC	CSAPTGTSEYNEQFF
TRBV20-1	-	TRBJ2-2	-	TGCAGTGCTACGGACGGTGCATTAAGAGGGGAGCTGTTTTTT	CSATDGALRGELFF
TRBV30	TRBD2	TRBJ2-1	many	TGTGCCTGGAGTGGGTTAGGGCTAGCGGGAGCCTATGAGCAGTTCTTC	CAWSGLGLAGAYEQFF
TRBV12-3/TRBV12-4	-	TRBJ1-4	-	TGTGCCAGCAGTTTGGGAAGAGGGAGAGAAAAACTGTTTTTT	CASSLGRGREKLFF
TRBV30	-	TRBJ2-3	many	TGTGCCTGGAGTGAGGACGTACCTCGCACAGATACGCAGTATTTT	CAWSEDVPRTDTQYF
TRBV6-1	-	TRBJ1-3	once	TGTGCCAGCAGCAGGGGACGGGGAAACACCATATATTTT	CASSRGRGNTIYF
TRBV11-2	TRBD2	TRBJ2-7	many	TGTGCCAGCGGATTTGGACTAGGCTACGAGCAGTACTTC	CASGFGLGYEQYF